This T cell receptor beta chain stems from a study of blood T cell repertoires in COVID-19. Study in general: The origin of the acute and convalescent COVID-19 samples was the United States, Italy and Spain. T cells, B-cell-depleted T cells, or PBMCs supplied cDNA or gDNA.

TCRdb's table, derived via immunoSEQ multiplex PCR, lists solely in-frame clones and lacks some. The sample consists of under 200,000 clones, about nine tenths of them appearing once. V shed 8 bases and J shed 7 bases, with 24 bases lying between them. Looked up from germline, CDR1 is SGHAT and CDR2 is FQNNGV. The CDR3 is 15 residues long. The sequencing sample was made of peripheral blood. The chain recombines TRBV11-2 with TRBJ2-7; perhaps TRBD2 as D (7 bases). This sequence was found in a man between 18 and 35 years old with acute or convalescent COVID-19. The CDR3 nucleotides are TGTGCCAGCTCCTATGGGGGGAGGGCCCAGGGGGAGCAGTACTTC. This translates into CASSYGGRAQGEQYF. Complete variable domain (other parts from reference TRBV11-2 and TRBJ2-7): EAGVAQSPRYKIIEKRQSVAFWCNPISGHATLYWYQQILGQGPKLLIQFQNNGVVDDSQLPKDRFSAERLKGVDSTLKIQPAKLEDSAVYLCASSYGGRAQGEQYFGPGTRLTVT.